This T cell receptor (beta chain) was retrieved from a study of T cell changes during pregnancy in multiple sclerosis. This CDR3 has 14 amino acids. Some clones are missing from TCRdb's copy, which holds only in-frame ones; the method was immunoSEQ multiplex PCR. The sample contains some 67,000 clones, more than 85% of which appear only once. This specimen was peripheral blood, taken in the first trimester of pregnancy. The sequence was collected from a female donor with multiple sclerosis, enrolled in a pregnancy study. The chain is built from TRBV1 and TRBJ2-5; the table's D call, TRBD2, has no DNA check behind it. TRBV1 is noted as a pseudogene. This chain's CDR3 is CTSTRGGPQETQYF. In DNA form, the CDR3 reads TGCACCAGCACCCGGGGAGGTCCCCAAGAGACCCAGTACTTC.